Listed below are T cell receptor beta chains from one sample, sequenced in a study of beta chain features in type 1 diabetes. Profiling relied on immunoSEQ multiplex PCR, and the TCRdb table lists in-frame clones only, not all of them. This table has some 47,000 clones, roughly 48% appearing once. Sequenced: stem cell memory CD4+ T cells from blood. Source of these receptors: a man under 40 with type 1 diabetes. CDR3s include the opening cysteine and the closing phenylalanine or tryptophan. Fields, in order: CDR3 DNA, CDR3 protein, J gene, D gene, CDR3 length, clone size, V gene. D genes are given only for firm matches. Only part of the rows carry a size: once, few, many, or a class if the clone is expanded.

CDR3nt: TGCGCCAGCAGCTTGCTAGGACAGGGTCCCTACGAGCAGTACTTC
CDR3aa: CASSLLGQGPYEQYF
j_gene: TRBJ2-7
d_gene: TRBD1
len: 15
abundance: once
v_gene: TRBV5-1

CDR3nt: TGCAGCGTTGAAGGGACAGCCGTGAACACTGAAGCTTTCTTT
CDR3aa: CSVEGTAVNTEAFF
j_gene: TRBJ1-1
d_gene: -
len: 14
abundance: -
v_gene: TRBV29-1

CDR3nt: TGTGCCAGCAGCCCGGATCAGGCGGGCGGCTACACCTTC
CDR3aa: CASSPDQAGGYTF
j_gene: TRBJ1-2
d_gene: -
len: 13
abundance: -
v_gene: TRBV28

CDR3nt: TGTGCCTGGAGAAGGGGGTTAGTCGGCACAGATACGCAGTATTTT
CDR3aa: CAWRRGLVGTDTQYF
j_gene: TRBJ2-3
d_gene: -
len: 15
abundance: -
v_gene: TRBV30

CDR3nt: TGTGCCAGTAGTGGAGGAGCCGTTCTTTCCTACAATGAGCAGTTCTTC
CDR3aa: CASSGGAVLSYNEQFF
j_gene: TRBJ2-1
d_gene: -
len: 16
abundance: -
v_gene: TRBV19

CDR3nt: TGCAGCGTTGGTCAGGATAGCTCTGGAAACACCATATATTTT
CDR3aa: CSVGQDSSGNTIYF
j_gene: TRBJ1-3
d_gene: -
len: 14
abundance: -
v_gene: TRBV29-1

CDR3nt: TGTGCCAGCAGCCAGACTAGCATAGATGAGCAGTTCTTC
CDR3aa: CASSQTSIDEQFF
j_gene: TRBJ2-1
d_gene: TRBD2
len: 13
abundance: -
v_gene: TRBV7-9

CDR3nt: TGCGCCAGCAGCTTGGGAGGAGATCAGCCCCAGCATTTT
CDR3aa: CASSLGGDQPQHF
j_gene: TRBJ1-5
d_gene: -
len: 13
abundance: -
v_gene: TRBV5-1

CDR3nt: TGTGCCAGCAGTCTCAGACAGGGAGACTTCAATGAGCAGTTCTTC
CDR3aa: CASSLRQGDFNEQFF
j_gene: TRBJ2-1
d_gene: TRBD1
len: 15
abundance: few
v_gene: TRBV27

CDR3nt: TGCGCCAGCAGCTTTTGGGACAGTCTCACTGAAGCTTTCTTT
CDR3aa: CASSFWDSLTEAFF
j_gene: TRBJ1-1
d_gene: TRBD1
len: 14
abundance: -
v_gene: TRBV5-1

CDR3nt: TGCGCCAGCAGCTTGGAGGGGGTGGGCACTGAAGCTTTCTTT
CDR3aa: CASSLEGVGTEAFF
j_gene: TRBJ1-1
d_gene: -
len: 14
abundance: few
v_gene: TRBV5-1

CDR3nt: TGTGCCAGCTCGCCTGGAGGGGCAGCTAACTATGGCTACACCTTC
CDR3aa: CASSPGGAANYGYTF
j_gene: TRBJ1-2
d_gene: -
len: 15
abundance: -
v_gene: TRBV18

CDR3nt: TGTGCCAGCATAATTAGACAGGGCCGGACTGAAGCTTTCTTT
CDR3aa: CASIIRQGRTEAFF
j_gene: TRBJ1-1
d_gene: TRBD1
len: 14
abundance: -
v_gene: TRBV28

CDR3nt: TGTGCCAGCTTCGCACGCACTAGTAACAATGAGCAGTTCTTC
CDR3aa: CASFARTSNNEQFF
j_gene: TRBJ2-1
d_gene: -
len: 14
abundance: -
v_gene: TRBV5-4

CDR3nt: TGTGCCAGCAGTCCGGGGAGAAGCACAGATACGCAGTATTTT
CDR3aa: CASSPGRSTDTQYF
j_gene: TRBJ2-3
d_gene: -
len: 14
abundance: -
v_gene: TRBV2